These 32 T cell receptor beta chains originate from one sample sequenced in a study of blood T cell repertoires in COVID-19. Assay: immunoSEQ multiplex PCR; the TCRdb copy retains only in-frame clones and omits some. The data hold about 290,000 clones, with around four fifths observed a single time. What was sequenced was peripheral blood. The receptors stem from a woman aged 45-65 years with active or convalescent COVID-19.

The genes are TRBV27 and TRBJ2-5, with TRBD2 matching 12 bases. This CDR3 has 15 residues. Germline CDR1 reads MNHEY; CDR2 reads SMNVEV (reference sequence). J lost 5 bases, V lost 4 bases, and 5 bases had no gene match. CDR3 amino acids: CASSSSGRASETQYF. DNA for the CDR3: TGTGCCAGCAGTTCTAGCGGGAGGGCCTCGGAGACCCAGTACTTC.

J is TRBJ2-1 and V is TRBV4-1, with 10 positions matching TRBD2. V gave up 3 bases and J gave up 8 bases; unmatched junction bases: 13. Germline V gives CDR1 MGHRA, CDR2 YSYEKL. This CDR3 spans 17 amino acids. In DNA form, the CDR3 reads TGCGCCAGCAGCCAGGAACTAGCGGGACGGACCGGGCATGAGCAGTTCTTC. Encoded protein: CASSQELAGRTGHEQFF.

This clone was detected once. The V gene is TRBV5-4, the J gene TRBJ2-2, with 8 nucleotides matching TRBD1. Germline V lookup: CDR1 SGHNT, CDR2 YYREEE (reference sequence). CDR3 length: 16 residues. J lost 0 bases, V lost 0 bases, and 1 base had no gene match. For the CDR3, the DNA is TGTGCCAGCAGCTTGGAGACAGGGGCGAACACCGGGGAGCTGTTTTTT. It codes for CASSLETGANTGELFF.

On this clone: The identical CDR3 is also encoded by other nucleotide sequences in the sample. Here the CDR3 reads CASSQSETQETQYF. CDR3 DNA sequence: TGTGCCAGCAGCCAGAGCGAAACCCAAGAGACCCAGTACTTC. V usage is TRBV3-1 (or the pseudogene TRBV3-2) and J usage is TRBJ2-5; D uncertain. V lost 3 bases and J lost 1, with 9 bases in between. Germline CDR1 and CDR2: LGHDT and YNNKEL (reference sequence). This CDR3 spans 14 amino acids.

This clone was observed a single time. The DNA of the CDR3 is TGTGCCACCAGTGATTTCCTTTTTTGGACTGATTGTCACTATGGCTACACCTTC. Amino acid sequence: CATSDFLFWTDCHYGYTF. This chain connects TRBV24-1 to TRBJ1-2; D not resolved. Per the germline V gene, CDR1 is KGHDR and CDR2 is SFDVKD. V was pared by 1 base and J by 3 bases, with 20 bases between. CDR3 size: 18 residues.

The chain couples TRBV5-1 to TRBJ2-3; maybe TRBD1 (6 bases). Trimming shortened V by 4 bases and J by 1 base, and 13 bases separated the two germline ends. The CDR3 totals 15 residues. Germline CDR1 and CDR2: SGHRS and YFSETQ. This CDR3 reads CASSTRGYGTDTQYF. CDR3 DNA sequence: TGCGCCAGCAGCACCAGGGGATACGGCACAGATACGCAGTATTTT.

The chain uses TRBV7-9 and TRBJ2-7, with D possibly matching TRBD1 (6 bases). CDR3 length: 13 residues. Trimming stripped 5 bases from V and 0 bases from J, with 8 bases between. CDR1 and CDR2 from the germline V gene are SEHNR and FQNEAQ (reference sequence). Here the CDR3 reads CASSEDSSYEQYF. The DNA of the CDR3 is TGTGCCAGCAGCGAGGACAGCTCCTACGAGCAGTACTTC.

The chain combines TRBV5-5 with TRBJ2-7; 7 nucleotides match TRBD1. The trim removed 5 bases at V and 5 bases at J, leaving 7 bases unmatched. Germline-derived CDR1 and CDR2 are SGHKS and YYEKEE (reference sequence). The CDR3 is made up of 13 amino acids. The CDR3 nucleotides read TGTGCCAGCAGACTTACAGGGGACCACGAGCAGTACTTC. Translating gives CASRLTGDHEQYF.

The chain combines TRBV20-1 with TRBJ1-1; the D is unclear. The V gene lost 3 bases and the J gene lost 0 bases, with 14 bases spanning the gap. The germline gives CDR1 DFQATT, CDR2 SNEGSKA (reference sequence). CDR3 length: 15 amino acids. CDR3 DNA sequence: TGCAGTGCTAGTTCGGCAACGCGGATGAACACTGAAGCTTTCTTT. Translating gives CSASSATRMNTEAFF.

The chain is built from TRBV5-1 and TRBJ1-5; possible D gene TRBD1, 5 bases. Trimming removed 0 bases from V and 7 bases from J, with 14 bases in between. This CDR3 is built from 15 residues. The germline gives CDR1 SGHRS, CDR2 YFSETQ. The CDR3 loop is CASSLGTGGEQPQHF. The DNA for the CDR3 is TGCGCCAGCAGCTTGGGTACAGGAGGGGAACAGCCCCAGCATTTT.

The rearrangement links TRBV2 to TRBJ1-2, with D maybe TRBD1 (6 bases). Trimming stripped 5 bases from V and 8 bases from J, with 15 bases between. CDR1 and CDR2 from the germline V gene are SNHLY and FYNNEI. This CDR3 is 13 amino acids long. DNA of the CDR3: TGTGCCAGCAGTCTCAGGGGCGTACAAGGCTACACCTTC. This codes for CASSLRGVQGYTF.

The CDR3 nucleotides are TGTGCCAGCAGTTTAAGTACAGGGCTGGATGAAAAACTGTTTTTT. Amino acid sequence: CASSLSTGLDEKLFF. The rearrangement joins TRBV28 to TRBJ1-4, with D perhaps matching TRBD1 (6 bases). CDR3 length equals 15 residues. V was clipped by 2 bases and J by 6 bases, with 13 bases between them. From germline, CDR1 is MDHEN and CDR2 SYDVKM. The whole variable domain, filled in from reference TRBV28 and TRBJ1-4, reads DVKVTQSSRYLVKRTGEKVFLECVQDMDHENMFWYRQDPGLGLRLIYFSYDVKMKEKGDIPEGYSVSREKKERFSLILESASTNQTSMYLCASSLSTGLDEKLFFGSGTQLSVL.

V and J are TRBV11-2 and TRBJ2-7, with D possibly TRBD1 on 6 matching bases. V gave up 5 bases and J gave up 9 bases, with 20 bases separating them. Germline V gene data show CDR1 as SGHAT and CDR2 as FQNNGV. This CDR3 comprises 14 residues. The CDR3 sequence is CASSPGAGALVQYF. In DNA, the CDR3 is TGTGCCAGCAGCCCCGGGGCAGGGGCCCTAGTGCAGTACTTC. Full variable domain (rest looked up from reference TRBV11-2 and TRBJ2-7): EAGVAQSPRYKIIEKRQSVAFWCNPISGHATLYWYQQILGQGPKLLIQFQNNGVVDDSQLPKDRFSAERLKGVDSTLKIQPAKLEDSAVYLCASSPGAGALVQYFGPGTRLTVT.

J is TRBJ1-1 and V is TRBV2; 7 nucleotides line up with TRBD1. V was pared by 6 bases and J by 5 bases, with 9 bases of the junction left unmatched. CDR1 and CDR2 (germline): SNHLY, FYNNEI. The CDR3 length is 14 residues. DNA for the CDR3: TGTGCCAGCAGGTCCGGGACAGCTAGGACTGAAGCTTTCTTT. Its translation is CASRSGTARTEAFF.

This chain connects TRBV5-1 to TRBJ2-5; perhaps TRBD1 as D (6 bases). Deletions cut 0 bases from V and 6 bases from J, with 18 bases between. Germline V gene lookup returns CDR1 SGHRS and CDR2 YFSETQ. CDR3 length: 16 residues. The CDR3: CASSLGGSTGMKTQYF. CDR3 sequence (DNA): TGCGCCAGCAGCTTGGGGGGATCTACAGGGATGAAGACCCAGTACTTC.

The chain carries TRBV18 and TRBJ2-7, with 8 nucleotides matching TRBD1. Looked up from germline, CDR1 is KGHSH and CDR2 is LQKENI. Trimming took 4 bases from V and 4 from J; bases not matched to a gene: 12. The CDR3 has 16 amino acids. The CDR3 protein is CASSRGQDRVLYEQYF. The DNA of the CDR3 is TGTGCCAGCTCACGGGGACAGGATCGCGTTCTTTACGAGCAGTACTTC.

The sample holds a few counts of this clone. The rearrangement uses TRBV11-2 and TRBJ2-7; 10 nucleotides match TRBD2. Trimming took 3 bases from V and 3 from J; bases not matched to a gene: 5. The CDR3 has 15 amino acids. The germline gives CDR1 SGHAT, CDR2 FQNNGV. As DNA, the CDR3 is TGTGCCAGCAGCTTGGCGGCTAGCGGGAGCTACGAGCAGTACTTC. Protein: CASSLAASGSYEQYF.

The V call is TRBV14, the J call TRBJ2-1; 10 bases agree with TRBD2. CDR1 SGHDN and CDR2 FVKESK come from the germline V gene. The CDR3 is 16 amino acids. V dropped 1 base and J dropped 7; count of bases not matched to a gene: 7. CDR3 coding DNA: TGTGCCAGCAGCCAAGCTCTAGCGGGAGTAACTAATGAGCAGTTCTTC. The encoded protein is CASSQALAGVTNEQFF. Looking up the rest from reference TRBV14 and TRBJ2-1 gives the full variable domain: EAGVTQFPSHSVIEKGQTVTLRCDPISGHDNLYWYRRVMGKEIKFLLHFVKESKQDESGMPNNRFLAERTGGTYSTLKVQPAELEDSGVYFCASSQALAGVTNEQFFGPGTRLTVL.

Here the CDR3 reads CASSLGLAGCTDTQYF. Here the CDR3 DNA reads TGTGCCAGCAGCTTAGGACTAGCGGGGTGCACAGATACGCAGTATTTT. J is TRBJ2-3 and V is TRBV12-1; TRBD2, the table's D call, was not compared with the DNA. TRBV12-1 is annotated as a pseudogene. The CDR3 sequence is 16 residues long.

This chain connects TRBV6-4 to TRBJ2-1; TRBD2 is a possible D gene (6 bases). The CDR3 has 15 amino acids. Per the germline V gene, CDR1 is MRHNA and CDR2 is SNTAGT. V lost 3 bases, J lost 6 bases, and 15 bases lay in between. The CDR3 sequence: CASSDYSGGGNEQFF. DNA for the CDR3: TGTGCCAGCAGTGATTATAGCGGAGGCGGCAATGAGCAGTTCTTC.

This chain links TRBV20-1 with TRBJ1-2; D uncertain. The germline CDR1 and CDR2 sequences are DFQATT and SNEGSKA (reference sequence). CDR3 length equals 11 residues. Trimming cost V 1 base and J 8 bases, with 8 bases left between them. The CDR3 coding sequence is TGCAGTGCTAGAGCGATGAGCGGCTACACCTTC. This gives the protein CSARAMSGYTF.

There are a few counts of this clone. V usage is TRBV28 and J usage is TRBJ2-7; possible D gene TRBD2, 5 bases. The CDR3 spans 16 residues. V shed 3 bases and J shed 5 bases, with 20 bases lying between them. Germline loops: CDR1 MDHEN, CDR2 SYDVKM. CDR3 loop: CASSFGEIGGYDEQYF. The DNA of the CDR3 is TGTGCCAGCAGTTTCGGGGAGATAGGCGGGTATGACGAGCAGTACTTC.

This chain connects TRBV5-1 to TRBJ2-3, with 10 bases fitting TRBD2. CDR3 length: 19 residues. Per the germline V gene, CDR1 is SGHRS and CDR2 is YFSETQ. After removal of 4 bases from V and 4 bases from J, the junction contained 18 bases not matched to a gene. The DNA for the CDR3 is TGCGCCAGCAGCCCCGGTCTAGCGGGAGCCCCCACATGGGCAGATACGCAGTATTTT. This encodes CASSPGLAGAPTWADTQYF.

The J gene is TRBJ2-2, the V gene TRBV12-3 or TRBV12-4; D is possibly TRBD2 (5 bases). Trimming cost V 3 bases and J 7 bases, with 9 bases left between them. The CDR3 is 13 amino acids. CDR3 residues: CASSLLGVGELFF. DNA of the CDR3: TGTGCCAGCAGTTTGTTGGGAGTCGGGGAGCTGTTTTTT.

This clone was seen a single time. The rearrangement uses TRBV28 and TRBJ2-1, with D possibly being TRBD2 (7 bases). The V gene lost 8 bases and the J gene lost 1 base, with 12 bases spanning the gap. Per germline, CDR1 MDHEN and CDR2 SYDVKM. The CDR3 runs to 14 residues. The CDR3 nucleotides read TGTGCCAGCTTAGGGGGGGAGTCCTACAATGAGCAGTTCTTC. This translates into CASLGGESYNEQFF.

This clone was seen ten or more times. The CDR3 spells CSAWGGEKLFF. CDR3 nucleotides: TGCAGTGCATGGGGAGGGGAAAAACTGTTTTTT. The rearrangement links TRBV20-1 to TRBJ1-4; no reliable D call. Germline CDR1 and CDR2: DFQATT and SNEGSKA (reference sequence). Between the trimmed V and J ends, which lost 6 bases and 8 bases, there was a span of 10 bases. This CDR3 has 11 residues.

V gene TRBV5-8 combines with J gene TRBJ2-5, with 10 nucleotides matching TRBD1. Trimming at V came to 5 bases and at J to 2 bases, leaving 9 bases not matched to a gene. Germline CDR1 reads SGHTS; CDR2 reads YDEGEE. This CDR3 contains 16 residues. The CDR3 DNA is TGTGCCAGCAGATGGACAGGGGGTGAGAGGCAAGAGACCCAGTACTTC. Its protein product is CASRWTGGERQETQYF.

The chain is built from TRBV19 and TRBJ2-7; D is undetermined. Germline CDR1 and CDR2: LNHDA and SQIVND (reference sequence). V was shortened by 1 base and J by 3 bases, with 13 bases between the two germline ends. The CDR3 totals 15 residues. The CDR3 DNA reads TGTGCCAGTAGTATAGGTCTCGCGCGAGACTACGAGCAGTACTTC. Its translation is CASSIGLARDYEQYF.

The chain is built from TRBV18 and TRBJ2-1, with 13 bases matching TRBD2. The CDR3 length is 14 residues. The germline V gene encodes CDR1 KGHSH and CDR2 LQKENI. The junction had 0 bases not matched to a gene; V was cut back by 3 bases and J by 7 bases. In nucleotides, the CDR3 is TGTGCCAGCTCACCGACTAGCGGGAGGAATGAGCAGTTCTTC. Translated: CASSPTSGRNEQFF.

The genes are TRBV2 and TRBJ2-7, with 8 nucleotides matching TRBD1. Trimming cost V 7 bases and J 6 bases; bases outside gene matches: 14. CDR1 SNHLY and CDR2 FYNNEI come from the germline V gene. This CDR3 has 15 residues. CDR3 DNA: TGTGCCAGCACCGGGACAGGTTCAGGGCTCCGCGAGCAGTACTTC. This codes for CASTGTGSGLREQYF.

The V call is TRBV5-1, the J call TRBJ2-5; 9 bases match TRBD2. Per germline, CDR1 SGHRS and CDR2 YFSETQ. This CDR3 region has 15 residues. The ends lost 7 bases at V and 2 bases at J; junction bases unmatched: 9. CDR3 sequence reads: CASAAGGPGQETQYF. The CDR3 nucleotides read TGCGCCAGCGCTGCGGGAGGGCCAGGTCAAGAGACCCAGTACTTC.

The rearrangement joins TRBV4-2 to TRBJ2-6, with D maybe TRBD1 (5 bases). CDR3 length: 18 amino acids. The germline CDR1 and CDR2 sequences are LGHNA and YNFKEQ. V gave up 4 bases and J gave up 1 base, with 17 bases separating them. The CDR3: CASSPRDSRLSGANVLTF. CDR3 coding DNA: TGTGCCAGCAGCCCAAGAGACAGCAGATTATCTGGGGCCAACGTCCTGACTTTC.